This TCR beta chain appears in the sequencing data of a study of CD8 T cells in ankylosing spondylitis. General study findings and limits: Relatively rare in peripheral blood, disease-linked clones were also CD8+. Enrichment of disease-linked clones was reportedly significant in matched ankylosing spondylitis synovial fluid. A TCR beta motif made of several highly homologous variants seemed typical of ankylosing spondylitis blood.

Comment on this clonotype: Antigen specificity is unknown.

Quantitative molecular-barcoded 5'-RACE generated the TCR beta libraries. TCRdb passed the 5' RACE reads through MiXCR, listing each CDR3 protein once. The sample contains about 350,000 distinct CDR3 sequences, around 20% of which appear only once. CDR1 and CDR2 (germline): SEHNR, FQNEAQ (reference sequence). This CDR3 has 15 residues. The V and J ends lost 5 bases and 8 bases, in that order; junction bases with no gene match: 12. Sequencing was done on a sample of blood, either unsorted or a sorted T cell fraction (not recorded which). This rearrangement joins TRBV7-9 to TRBJ2-1; 7 bases map to TRBD1. This receptor was identified in a male donor with ankylosing spondylitis or in good health (not recorded which). CDR3 region: CASSALERGRDEQFF. CDR3 nucleotides: TGTGCCAGCAGCGCACTAGAGAGGGGGCGGGATGAGCAGTTCTTC.